The clone carrying this T cell receptor (beta chain) was counted between two and nine times. The entry originates in a study of T cells in Graves' hyperthyroidism and ophthalmopathy. The investigators amplified TCR beta CDR3 regions from RNA transcripts. RT-PCR in the first round (using the HTBI primer set) targeted the TCR CDR3. TCRdb analysed the multiplex PCR reads with MiXCR anew, one entry per CDR3 protein. The sample carries over 200,000 distinct CDR3 sequences, roughly 15% recorded once. Together with thyroid ultrasound, orbital computed tomography, serum thyroxine and TRAb, clinical symptoms were used for diagnoses. The germline gives CDR1 SEHNR, CDR2 FQNEAQ (reference sequence). CDR3 size: 17 residues. V lost 5 bases, J lost 5 bases, and 25 bases lay in between.

This TCR derives from a middle-aged woman with Graves' hyperthyroidism that later progressed to Graves' ophthalmopathy. V gene TRBV7-9 combines with J gene TRBJ2-7, with D unresolved. Sequenced input: blood. The CDR3 DNA sequence: TGTGCCAGCAGCCCAAGGATTTGGATCGCTAAGTCGGACGAGCAGTACTTC. It encodes CASSPRIWIAKSDEQYF.